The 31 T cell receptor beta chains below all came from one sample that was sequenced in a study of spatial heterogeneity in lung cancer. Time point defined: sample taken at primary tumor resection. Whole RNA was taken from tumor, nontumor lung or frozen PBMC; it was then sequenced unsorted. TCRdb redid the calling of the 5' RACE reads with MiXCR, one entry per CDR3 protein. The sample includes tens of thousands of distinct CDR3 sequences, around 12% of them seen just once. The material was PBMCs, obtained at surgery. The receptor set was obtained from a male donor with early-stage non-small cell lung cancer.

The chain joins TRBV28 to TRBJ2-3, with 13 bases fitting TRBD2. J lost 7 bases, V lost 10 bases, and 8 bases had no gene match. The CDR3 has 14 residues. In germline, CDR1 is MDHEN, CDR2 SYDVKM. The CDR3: CATGGLAGVNTQYF. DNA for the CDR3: TGTGCCACCGGAGGACTAGCGGGAGTGAATACGCAGTATTTT. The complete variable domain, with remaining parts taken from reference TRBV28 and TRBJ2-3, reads DVKVTQSSRYLVKRTGEKVFLECVQDMDHENMFWYRQDPGLGLRLIYFSYDVKMKEKGDIPEGYSVSREKKERFSLILESASTNQTSMYLCATGGLAGVNTQYFGPGTRLTVL.

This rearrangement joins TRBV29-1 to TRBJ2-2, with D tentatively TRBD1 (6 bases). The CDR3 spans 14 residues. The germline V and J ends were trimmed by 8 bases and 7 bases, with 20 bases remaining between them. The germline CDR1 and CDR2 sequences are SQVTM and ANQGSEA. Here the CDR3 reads CSIQDQRGNGELFF. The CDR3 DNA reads TGCAGCATACAGGATCAGAGGGGGAACGGGGAGCTGTTTTTT.

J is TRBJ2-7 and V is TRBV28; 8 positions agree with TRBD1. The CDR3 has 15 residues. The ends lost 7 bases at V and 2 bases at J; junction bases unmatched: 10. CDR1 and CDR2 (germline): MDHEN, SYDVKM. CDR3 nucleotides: TGTGCCAGCAACCGAAGACAGGGGTCAGCCTACGAGCAGTACTTC. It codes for CASNRRQGSAYEQYF. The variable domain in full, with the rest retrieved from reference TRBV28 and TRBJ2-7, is DVKVTQSSRYLVKRTGEKVFLECVQDMDHENMFWYRQDPGLGLRLIYFSYDVKMKEKGDIPEGYSVSREKKERFSLILESASTNQTSMYLCASNRRQGSAYEQYFGPGTRLTVT.

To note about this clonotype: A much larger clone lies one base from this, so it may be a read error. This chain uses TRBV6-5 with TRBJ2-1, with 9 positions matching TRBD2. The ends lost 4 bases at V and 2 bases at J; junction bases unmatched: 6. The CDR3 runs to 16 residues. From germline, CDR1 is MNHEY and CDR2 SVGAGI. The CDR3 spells CASSWEGTSPYNEQFF. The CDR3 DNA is TGTGCCAGCAGTTGGGAAGGGACTAGCCCCTACAATGAGCAGTTCTTC.

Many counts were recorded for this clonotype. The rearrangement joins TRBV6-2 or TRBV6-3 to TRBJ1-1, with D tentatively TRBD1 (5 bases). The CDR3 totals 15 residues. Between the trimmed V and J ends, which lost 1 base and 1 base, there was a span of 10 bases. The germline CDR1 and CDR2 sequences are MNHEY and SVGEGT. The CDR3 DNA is TGTGCCAGCAGTTACTTCCCCCAGGGGAACACTGAAGCTTTCTTT. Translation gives CASSYFPQGNTEAFF.

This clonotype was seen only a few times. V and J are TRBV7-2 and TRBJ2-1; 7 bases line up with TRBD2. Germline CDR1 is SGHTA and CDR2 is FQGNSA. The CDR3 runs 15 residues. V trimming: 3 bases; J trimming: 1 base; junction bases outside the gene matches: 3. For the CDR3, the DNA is TGTGCCAGCAGCTTCGCTAGCGGTTCCTACAATGAGCAGTTCTTC. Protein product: CASSFASGSYNEQFF. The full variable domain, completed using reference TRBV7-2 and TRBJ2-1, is GAGVSQSPSNKVTEKGKDVELRCDPISGHTALYWYRQSLGQGLEFLIYFQGNSAPDKSGLPSDRFSAERTGGSVSTLTIQRTQQEDSAVYLCASSFASGSYNEQFFGPGTRLTVL.

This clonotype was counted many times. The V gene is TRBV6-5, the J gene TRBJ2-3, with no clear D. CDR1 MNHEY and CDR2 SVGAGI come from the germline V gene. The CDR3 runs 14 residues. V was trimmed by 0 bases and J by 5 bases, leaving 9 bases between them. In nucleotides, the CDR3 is TGTGCCAGCAGTTACTCGAGGTTACGAGATACGCAGTATTTT. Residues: CASSYSRLRDTQYF.

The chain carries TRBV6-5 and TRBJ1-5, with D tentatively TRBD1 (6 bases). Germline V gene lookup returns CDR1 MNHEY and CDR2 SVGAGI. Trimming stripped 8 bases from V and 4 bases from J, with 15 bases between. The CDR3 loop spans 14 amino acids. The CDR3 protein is CASSRTVLNQPQHF. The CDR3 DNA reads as TGTGCCAGCTCGAGGACAGTGCTAAATCAGCCCCAGCATTTT.

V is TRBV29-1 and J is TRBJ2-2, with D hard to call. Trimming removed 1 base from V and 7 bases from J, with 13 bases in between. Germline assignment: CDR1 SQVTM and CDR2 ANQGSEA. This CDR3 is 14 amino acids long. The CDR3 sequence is CSVEAGRKGGELFF. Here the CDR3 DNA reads TGCAGCGTTGAAGCCGGGCGGAAAGGCGGGGAGCTGTTTTTT.

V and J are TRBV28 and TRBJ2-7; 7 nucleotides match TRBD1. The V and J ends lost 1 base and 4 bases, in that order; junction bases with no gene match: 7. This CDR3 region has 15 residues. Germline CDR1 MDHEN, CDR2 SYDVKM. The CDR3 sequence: CASSLSPGQPYEQYF. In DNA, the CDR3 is TGTGCCAGCAGTTTATCTCCGGGACAGCCTTACGAGCAGTACTTC.

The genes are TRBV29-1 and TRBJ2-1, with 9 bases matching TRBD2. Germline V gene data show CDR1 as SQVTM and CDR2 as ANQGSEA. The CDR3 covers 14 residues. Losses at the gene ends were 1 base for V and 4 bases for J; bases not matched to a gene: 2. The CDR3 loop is CSVEVAGEYNEQFF. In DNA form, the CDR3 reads TGCAGCGTTGAAGTAGCGGGGGAATACAATGAGCAGTTCTTC.

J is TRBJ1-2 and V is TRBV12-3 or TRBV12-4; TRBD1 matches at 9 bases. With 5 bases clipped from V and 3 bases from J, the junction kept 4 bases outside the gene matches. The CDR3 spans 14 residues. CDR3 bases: TGTGCCAGCAGTCCCGGGACAGGGTACTATGGCTACACCTTC. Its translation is CASSPGTGYYGYTF.

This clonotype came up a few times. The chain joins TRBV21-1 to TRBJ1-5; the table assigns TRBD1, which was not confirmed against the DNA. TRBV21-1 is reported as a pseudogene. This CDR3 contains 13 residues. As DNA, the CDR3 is TGTGCCAGCAGGGACAGCGAAGATCAGCCCCAGCATTTT. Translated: CASRDSEDQPQHF.

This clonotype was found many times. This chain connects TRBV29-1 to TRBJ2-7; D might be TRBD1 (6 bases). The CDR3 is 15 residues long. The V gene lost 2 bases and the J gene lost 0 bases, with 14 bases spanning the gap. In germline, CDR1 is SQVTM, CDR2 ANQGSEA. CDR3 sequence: CSVEITQGSSYEQYF. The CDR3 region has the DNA TGCAGCGTTGAAATCACCCAGGGGTCCTCCTACGAGCAGTACTTC.

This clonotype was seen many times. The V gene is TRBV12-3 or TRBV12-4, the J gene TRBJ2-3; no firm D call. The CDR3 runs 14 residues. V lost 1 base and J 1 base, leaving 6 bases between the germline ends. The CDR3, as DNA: TGTGCCAGCAGTTTAGGGGCGGGCACAGATACGCAGTATTTT. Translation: CASSLGAGTDTQYF.

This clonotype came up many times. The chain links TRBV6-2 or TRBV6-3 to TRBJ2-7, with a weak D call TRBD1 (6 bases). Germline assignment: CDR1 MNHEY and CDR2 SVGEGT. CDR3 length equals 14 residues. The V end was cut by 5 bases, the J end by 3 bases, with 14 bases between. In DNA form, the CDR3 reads TGTGCCAGCAGTCCCCGGGACACCCGCTACGAGCAGTACTTC. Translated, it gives CASSPRDTRYEQYF.

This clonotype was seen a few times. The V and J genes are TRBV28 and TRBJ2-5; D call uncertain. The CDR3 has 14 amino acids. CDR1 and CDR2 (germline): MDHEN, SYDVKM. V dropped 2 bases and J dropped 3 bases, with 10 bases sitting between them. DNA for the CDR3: TGTGCCAGCAGTTTACAGAACAAGAAAGAGACCCAGTACTTC. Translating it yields CASSLQNKKETQYF.

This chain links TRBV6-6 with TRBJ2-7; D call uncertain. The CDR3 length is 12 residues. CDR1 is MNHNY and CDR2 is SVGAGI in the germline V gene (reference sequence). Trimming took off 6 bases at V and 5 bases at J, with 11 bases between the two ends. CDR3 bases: TGTGCCAGCAGCCCCCAAAAGAACGAGCAGTACTTC. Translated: CASSPQKNEQYF.

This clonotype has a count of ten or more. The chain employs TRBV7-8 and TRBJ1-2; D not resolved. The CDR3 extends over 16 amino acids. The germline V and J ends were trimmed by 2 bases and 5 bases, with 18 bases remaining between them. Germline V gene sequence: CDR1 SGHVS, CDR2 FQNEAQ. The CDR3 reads CASSLSRPDTSYGYTF. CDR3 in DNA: TGTGCCAGCAGCTTATCCAGACCCGATACCTCTTATGGCTACACCTTC.

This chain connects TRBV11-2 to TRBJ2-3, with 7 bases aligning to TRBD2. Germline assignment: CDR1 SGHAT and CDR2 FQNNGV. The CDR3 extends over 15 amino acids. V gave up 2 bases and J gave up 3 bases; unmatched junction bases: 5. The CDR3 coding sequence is TGTGCCAGCAGCTTAAACAGCGGGATAACAGATACGCAGTATTTT. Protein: CASSLNSGITDTQYF.

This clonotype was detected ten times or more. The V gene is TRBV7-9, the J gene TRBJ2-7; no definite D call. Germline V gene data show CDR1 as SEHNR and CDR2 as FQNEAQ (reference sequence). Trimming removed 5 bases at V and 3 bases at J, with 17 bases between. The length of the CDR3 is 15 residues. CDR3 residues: CASSGQTGLHYEQYF. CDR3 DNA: TGTGCCAGCAGCGGCCAGACTGGGCTCCACTACGAGCAGTACTTC.

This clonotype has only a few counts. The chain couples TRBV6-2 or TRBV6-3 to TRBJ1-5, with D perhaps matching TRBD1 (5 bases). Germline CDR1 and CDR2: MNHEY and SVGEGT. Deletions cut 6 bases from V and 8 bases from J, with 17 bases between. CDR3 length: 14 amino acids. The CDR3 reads CASRQDNSIKPQHF. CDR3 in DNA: TGTGCCAGCAGGCAGGACAACTCAATCAAGCCCCAGCATTTT.

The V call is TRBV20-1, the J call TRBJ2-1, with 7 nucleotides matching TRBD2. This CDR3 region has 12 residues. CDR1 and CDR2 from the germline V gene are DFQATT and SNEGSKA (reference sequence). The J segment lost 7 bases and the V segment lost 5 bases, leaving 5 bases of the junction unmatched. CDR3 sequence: CSAPYSGNEQFF. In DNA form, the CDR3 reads TGCAGTGCTCCTTATAGCGGGAATGAGCAGTTCTTC.

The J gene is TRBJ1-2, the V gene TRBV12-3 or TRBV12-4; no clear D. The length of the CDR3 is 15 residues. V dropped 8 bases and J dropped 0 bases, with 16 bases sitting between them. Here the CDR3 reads CASCPEASANYGYTF. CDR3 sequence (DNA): TGTGCCAGCTGCCCGGAGGCCTCAGCTAACTATGGCTACACCTTC.

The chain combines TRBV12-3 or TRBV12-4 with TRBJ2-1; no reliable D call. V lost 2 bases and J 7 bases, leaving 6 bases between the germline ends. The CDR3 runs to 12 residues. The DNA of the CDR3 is TGTGCCAGCAGTTTAAAAGGGAATGAGCAGTTCTTC. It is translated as CASSLKGNEQFF.

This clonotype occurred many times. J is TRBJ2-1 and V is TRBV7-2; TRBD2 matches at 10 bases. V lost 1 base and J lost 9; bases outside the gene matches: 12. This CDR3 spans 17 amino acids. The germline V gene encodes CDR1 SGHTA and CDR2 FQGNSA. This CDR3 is CASSLGPSGGPRSEQFF. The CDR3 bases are TGTGCCAGCAGCTTAGGGCCTAGCGGGGGCCCCCGGAGTGAGCAGTTCTTC.

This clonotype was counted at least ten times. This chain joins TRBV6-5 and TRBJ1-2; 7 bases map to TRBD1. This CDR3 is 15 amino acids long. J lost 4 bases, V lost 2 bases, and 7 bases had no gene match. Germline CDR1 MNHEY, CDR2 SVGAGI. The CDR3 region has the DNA TGTGCCAGCAGTTACGGGGCAGGGGGAGGCTATGGCTACACCTTC. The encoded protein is CASSYGAGGGYGYTF.

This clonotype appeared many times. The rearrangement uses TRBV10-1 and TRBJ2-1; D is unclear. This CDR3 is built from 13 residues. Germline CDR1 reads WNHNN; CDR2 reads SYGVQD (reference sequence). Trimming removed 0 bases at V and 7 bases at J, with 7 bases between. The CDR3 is CASSESWLNEQFF. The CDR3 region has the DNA TGCGCCAGCAGTGAGTCGTGGCTAAATGAGCAGTTCTTC.

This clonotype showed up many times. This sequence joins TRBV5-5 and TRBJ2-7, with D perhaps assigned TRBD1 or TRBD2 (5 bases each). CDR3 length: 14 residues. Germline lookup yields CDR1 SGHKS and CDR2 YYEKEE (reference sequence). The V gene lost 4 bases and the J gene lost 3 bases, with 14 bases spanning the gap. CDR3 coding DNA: TGTGCCAGCAGCAGGGACGTTACAGTCTACGAGCAGTACTTC. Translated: CASSRDVTVYEQYF.

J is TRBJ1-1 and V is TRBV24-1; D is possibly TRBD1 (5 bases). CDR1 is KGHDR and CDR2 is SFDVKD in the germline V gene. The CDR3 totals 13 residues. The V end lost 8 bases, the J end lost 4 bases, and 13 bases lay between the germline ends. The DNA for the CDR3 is TGTGCCACCACGGCGTCAGGGAGCACTGAAGCTTTCTTT. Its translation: CATTASGSTEAFF.

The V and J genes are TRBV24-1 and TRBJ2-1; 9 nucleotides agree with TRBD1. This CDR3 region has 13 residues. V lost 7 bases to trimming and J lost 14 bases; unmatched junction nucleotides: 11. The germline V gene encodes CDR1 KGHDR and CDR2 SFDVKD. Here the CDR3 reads CATSEPGTGYKFF. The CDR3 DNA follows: TGTGCCACCAGCGAACCCGGGACAGGGTATAAGTTCTTC.